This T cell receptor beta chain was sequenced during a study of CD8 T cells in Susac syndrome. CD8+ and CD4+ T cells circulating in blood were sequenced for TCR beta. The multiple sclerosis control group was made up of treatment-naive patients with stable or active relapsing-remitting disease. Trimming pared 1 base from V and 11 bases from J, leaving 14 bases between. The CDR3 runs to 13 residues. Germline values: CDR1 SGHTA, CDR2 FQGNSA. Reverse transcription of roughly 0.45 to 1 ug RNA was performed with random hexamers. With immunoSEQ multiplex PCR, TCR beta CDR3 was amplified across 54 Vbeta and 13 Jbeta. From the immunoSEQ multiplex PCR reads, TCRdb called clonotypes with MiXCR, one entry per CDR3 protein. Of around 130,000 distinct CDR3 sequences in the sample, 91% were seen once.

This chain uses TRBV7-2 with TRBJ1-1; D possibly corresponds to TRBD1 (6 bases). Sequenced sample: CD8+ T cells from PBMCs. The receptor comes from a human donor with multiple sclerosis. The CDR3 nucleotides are TGTGCCAGCAGCTTAGGTTCAGGGGCGAAGGCTTTCTTT. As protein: CASSLGSGAKAFF.